This TCR beta chain was recorded in a study of graft-versus-host responses after intestinal transplantation. With 4 bases clipped from V and 6 bases from J, the junction kept 12 bases outside the gene matches. The germline V gene encodes CDR1 SEHNR and CDR2 FQNEAQ (reference sequence). The CDR3 is 17 amino acids. This clone was counted once. Its target is not known. The assay was immunoSEQ multiplex PCR, and TCRdb's table has in-frame clones only and misses some. In the table there are around 18,000 clones, over 90% of which are singletons. Overall study findings and caveats: Among recipient marrow samples, GvH clones were found; some appeared first in ileum or blood. Declining HvG levels early post-transplant were linked to peak circulating GvH clone levels.

This material consisted of PBMCs, taken 23 days after intestinal transplant. This TCR was sampled from a human patient who received an intestinal transplant, so some T cells may come from the graft donor. The chain is built from TRBV7-9 and TRBJ2-1; TRBD2 agrees at 10 bases. The DNA of the CDR3 is TGTGCCAGCAGCTCACAATCCGGGACTAGCGATCTCAATGAGCAGTTCTTC. Amino acids: CASSSQSGTSDLNEQFF.